This T cell receptor (beta chain) derives from a study of T-cell memory formation after mild COVID-19. The germline gives CDR1 LGHNA, CDR2 YNFKEQ. The CDR3 has 13 residues. Trimming took off 1 base at V and 8 bases at J, with 11 bases between the two ends. Only a few counts were recorded for this clonotype. Its specificity is unknown. Whole-study findings and limits: Day 37-peaking second-wave clones had unconfirmed SARS-CoV-2 specificity.

Using its own MiXCR run on the 5' RACE reads, TCRdb lists one record per CDR3 protein. The sample holds approximately 100,000 distinct CDR3 sequences, 11% seen once. The specimen sequenced was PBMCs or a T cell subset sorted from them (not recorded which). The chain joins TRBV4-2 to TRBJ1-2, with D tentatively TRBD1 (6 bases). This clonotype originated in a man aged 18 to 30 who had mild COVID-19 (a few samples of this study predate the infection). Cell type and time point are not known. The CDR3 sequence: CASSQVAGEGYTF. For the CDR3, the DNA is TGTGCCAGCAGCCAAGTTGCAGGGGAGGGCTACACCTTC.